This record looks at one T cell receptor (beta chain) sequence and its context. These data come from a study of blood T cell repertoires in COVID-19. The assay was immunoSEQ multiplex PCR, and TCRdb's table has in-frame clones only and misses some. The table shows a few hundred thousand clones, with roughly 90% occurring only once. V was clipped by 1 base and J by 7 bases; unmatched bases: 7. CDR1 is LGHNA and CDR2 is YNFKEQ in the germline V gene. The CDR3 loop spans 15 amino acids. The chain links TRBV4-2 to TRBJ2-7; 10 nucleotides match TRBD2. The receptor was derived from a woman aged 55-70 years with COVID-19, enrolled during active disease. The source material was peripheral blood. The CDR3 DNA reads TGTGCCAGCAGCCAAGCGGAGCGGGGGGGCCGAGAGCAGTACTTC. It is translated as CASSQAERGGREQYF.